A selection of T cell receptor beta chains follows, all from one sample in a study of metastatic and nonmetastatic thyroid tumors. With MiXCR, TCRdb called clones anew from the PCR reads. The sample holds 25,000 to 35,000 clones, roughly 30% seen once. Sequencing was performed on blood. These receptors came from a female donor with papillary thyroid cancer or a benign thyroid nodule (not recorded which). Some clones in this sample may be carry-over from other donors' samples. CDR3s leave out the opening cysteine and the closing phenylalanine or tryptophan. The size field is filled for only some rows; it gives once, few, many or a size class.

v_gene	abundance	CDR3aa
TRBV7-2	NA	ASSLAGGDTQY
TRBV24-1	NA	ATSGSGRDTQY
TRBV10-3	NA	AISESSGLYNEQF
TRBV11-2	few	ASSLPPTGSTDTQY
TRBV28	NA	ASSQGQGHTEAF
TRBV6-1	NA	ASSEWAGALGTDTQY
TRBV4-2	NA	ASSQVSGGGGWGEQF
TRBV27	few	ASTIAGDYNEQF
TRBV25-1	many	ASSERQGAGGELF
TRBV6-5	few	ASSSQGNYNSPLH
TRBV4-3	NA	ASSQDQGFSGNTIY
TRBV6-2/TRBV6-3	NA	ASSTASGSRTQY
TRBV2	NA	ASTGRAHRENEQF
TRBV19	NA	ASSDRVKSNQPQH
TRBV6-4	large	ASSEGKADQETQY
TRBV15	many	ATSMSGTYEQY
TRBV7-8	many	ASSHRDGLAAYEQY
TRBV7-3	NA	ASSSRVAGIHSSEQF
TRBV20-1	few	SVHGRASNEQF
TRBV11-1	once	ASSFGGGTNTGELF
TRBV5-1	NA	ASSTFRDISSYNEQF
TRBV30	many	AWSGRNNEKLF
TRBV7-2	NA	ASSLRPPGTDTQY
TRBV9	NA	ASSVQGTSGSSYNEQF
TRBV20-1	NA	SAKLEGSTYEQY
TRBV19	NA	ASSIGTSGSNEQF
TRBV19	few	ASSIWTGNTGELF